This TCR beta chain was identified during a study of T cell repertoires in aging, cancer and after chemotherapy. Points from the study as a whole: Rebound thymic output was suggested by rising median generation probability during chemotherapy in each cancer cohort.

Multiplex touch-down PCR with TRB-A/B primers amplified rearranged V-D-J TRB sequences. TCRdb reprocessed the multiplex PCR reads via MiXCR and lists one record per CDR3 protein. This sample has about 2,900 distinct CDR3 sequences, with approximately 24% found just once. TCR beta rearrangements were amplified from peripheral blood genomic DNA. V lost 3 bases to trimming and J lost 0 bases, with 11 bases between them. CDR3 length equals 15 residues. By sample share, this clonotype is medium-sized (0.01 to 0.1%). No antigen is known for it. The clonotype comes from a human donor with a solid tumor. The sample taken for sequencing was blood. The chain joins TRBV12-3 or TRBV12-4 to TRBJ1-1, with D hard to call. CDR3 residues: CASSFSAFMNTEAFF. In DNA form, the CDR3 reads TGTGCCAGCAGTTTCTCTGCGTTCATGAACACTGAAGCTTTCTTT.